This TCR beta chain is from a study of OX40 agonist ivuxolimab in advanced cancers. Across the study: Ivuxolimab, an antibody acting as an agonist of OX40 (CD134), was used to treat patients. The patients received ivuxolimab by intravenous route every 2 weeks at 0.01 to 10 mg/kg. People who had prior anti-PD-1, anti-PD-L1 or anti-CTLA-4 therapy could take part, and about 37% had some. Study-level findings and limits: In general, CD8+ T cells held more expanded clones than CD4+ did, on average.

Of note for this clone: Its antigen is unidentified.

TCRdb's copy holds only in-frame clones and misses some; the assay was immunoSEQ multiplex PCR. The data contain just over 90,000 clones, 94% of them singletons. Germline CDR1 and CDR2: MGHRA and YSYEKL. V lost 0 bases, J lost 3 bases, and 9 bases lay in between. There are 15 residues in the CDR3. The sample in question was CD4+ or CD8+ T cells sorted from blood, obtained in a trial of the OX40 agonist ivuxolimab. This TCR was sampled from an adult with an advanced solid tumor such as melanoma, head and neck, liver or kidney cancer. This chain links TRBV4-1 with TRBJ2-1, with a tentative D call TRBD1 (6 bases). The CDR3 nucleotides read TGCGCCAGCAGCCAAGAGATGACAGGCTACAATGAGCAGTTCTTC. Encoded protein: CASSQEMTGYNEQFF.